The present T cell receptor (beta chain) was sequenced within a study of tumor and adjacent non-tumor tissue in lung cancer. Background on the study: On average, productive TCRbeta reads reached about 4.4 million per sample.

This sample's RNA came from whole unsorted tissue. This non-tumor lung sample came from over 3 cm beyond the tumor edge. Donors were chemotherapy-naive, newly diagnosed lung cancer surgical patients in China, August–late 2014. CDR3 size: 14 residues. The V end lost 6 bases, the J end lost 0 bases, and 12 bases lay between the germline ends. CDR1 is MNHNY and CDR2 is SVGAGI in the germline V gene (reference sequence). A modified ARM-PCR protocol with three rounds of nested PCR amplified TCRbeta. TCRdb used MiXCR to reprocess the multiplex PCR reads, holding one entry per CDR3 protein. The sample yields roughly 69,000 distinct CDR3 sequences, around 82% seen once.

Sequenced sample: distant non-tumor lung tissue. The clonotype was recovered from a man between 60 and 75 years old with non-small cell lung cancer. The rearrangement uses TRBV6-6 and TRBJ2-7; D not certain. As DNA, the CDR3 is TGTGCCAGCAGACGGTACACGCGCTCCTACGAGCAGTACTTC. As protein: CASRRYTRSYEQYF.